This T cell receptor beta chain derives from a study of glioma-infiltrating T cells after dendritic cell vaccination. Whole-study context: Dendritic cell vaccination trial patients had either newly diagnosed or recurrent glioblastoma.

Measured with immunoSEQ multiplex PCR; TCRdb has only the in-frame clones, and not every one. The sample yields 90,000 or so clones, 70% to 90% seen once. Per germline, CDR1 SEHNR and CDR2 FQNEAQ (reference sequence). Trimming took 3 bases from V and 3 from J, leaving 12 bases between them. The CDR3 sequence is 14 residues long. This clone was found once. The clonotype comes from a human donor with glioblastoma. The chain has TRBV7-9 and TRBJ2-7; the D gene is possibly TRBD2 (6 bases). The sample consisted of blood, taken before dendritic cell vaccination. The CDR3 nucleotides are TGTGCCAGCAGCTTGGGGGGAAGAGACTACGAGCAGTACTTC. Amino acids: CASSLGGRDYEQYF.